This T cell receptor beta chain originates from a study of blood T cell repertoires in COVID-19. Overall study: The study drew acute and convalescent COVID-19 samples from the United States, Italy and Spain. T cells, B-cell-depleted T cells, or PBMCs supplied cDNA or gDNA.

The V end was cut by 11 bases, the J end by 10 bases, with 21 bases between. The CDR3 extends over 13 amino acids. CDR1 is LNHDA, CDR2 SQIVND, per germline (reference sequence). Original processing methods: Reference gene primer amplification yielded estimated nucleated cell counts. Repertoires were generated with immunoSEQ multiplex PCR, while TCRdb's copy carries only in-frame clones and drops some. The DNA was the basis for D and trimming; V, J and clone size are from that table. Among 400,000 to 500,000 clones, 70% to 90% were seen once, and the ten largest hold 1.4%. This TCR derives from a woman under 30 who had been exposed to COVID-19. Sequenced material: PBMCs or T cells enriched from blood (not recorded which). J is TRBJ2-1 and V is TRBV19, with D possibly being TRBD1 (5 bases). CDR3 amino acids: CASSGGLPGEQFF. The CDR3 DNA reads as TGTGCCTCATCAGGTGGGCTTCCAGGGGAGCAGTTCTTC.